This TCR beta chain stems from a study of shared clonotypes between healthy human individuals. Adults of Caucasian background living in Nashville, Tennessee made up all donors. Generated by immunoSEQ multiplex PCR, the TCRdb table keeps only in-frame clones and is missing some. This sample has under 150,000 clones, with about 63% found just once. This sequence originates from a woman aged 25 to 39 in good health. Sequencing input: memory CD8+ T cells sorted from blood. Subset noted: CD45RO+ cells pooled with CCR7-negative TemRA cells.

The CDR3 coding sequence is TGTGCCAGCAGCCCCCTGGGAGGCCAGGTGGCAGATACGCAGTATTTT. As protein: CASSPLGGQVADTQYF. V is TRBV11-2 and J is TRBJ2-3; D is possibly TRBD2 (6 bases). The germline V gene has CDR1 SGHAT and CDR2 FQNNGV. The CDR3 has 16 residues. V lost 5 bases to trimming and J lost 4 bases, with 19 bases between them.